This T cell receptor (beta chain) was sequenced in a study of response to subunit inactivated influenza vaccine. In this sample, this clonotype turned up a few times. Trimming took 0 bases from V and 5 from J; bases not matched to a gene: 7. The CDR3 covers 17 residues. The germline V gene encodes CDR1 LGHNA and CDR2 YNFKEQ. A single record per CDR3 protein comes from TCRdb applying MiXCR to the RT-PCR reads. This table has 500,000 to 700,000 distinct CDR3 sequences, roughly a quarter appearing once. The same sample was also used in a study of T cells expressing NK-cell markers. That paper notes: 5'RACE template switching with UMIs generated TCR beta cDNA.

The sequence was collected from a man aged 50-59 years who received an inactivated influenza vaccine. The material sequenced was CD4+ T cells sorted from PBMCs, taken 12 days after vaccination. This chain uses TRBV4-2 with TRBJ2-5, with TRBD2 matching over 12 bases. CDR3 coding DNA: TGTGCCAGCAGCCAAGAGACTAGCGGGAGTTTTGGGGAGACCCAGTACTTC. This gives the protein CASSQETSGSFGETQYF.